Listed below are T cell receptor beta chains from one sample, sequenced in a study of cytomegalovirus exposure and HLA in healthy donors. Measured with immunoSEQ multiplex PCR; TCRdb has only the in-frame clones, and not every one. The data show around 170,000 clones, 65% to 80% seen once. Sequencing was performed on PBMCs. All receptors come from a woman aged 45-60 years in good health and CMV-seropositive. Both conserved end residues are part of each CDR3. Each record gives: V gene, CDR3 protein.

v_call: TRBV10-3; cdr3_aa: CAISDSRSRTEAFF
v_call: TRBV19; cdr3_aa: CASSSQLAGELFF
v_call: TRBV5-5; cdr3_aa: CASSLGQLNYGYTF
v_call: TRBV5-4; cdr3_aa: CASSLWLAGGVDTQYF
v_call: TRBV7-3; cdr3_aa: CASSPSGSHNEQFF
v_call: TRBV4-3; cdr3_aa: CASSQDMSGRANTEAFF
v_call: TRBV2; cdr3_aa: CASSDSGGAETQYF
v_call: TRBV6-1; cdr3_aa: CASSEAGRGNEKLFF
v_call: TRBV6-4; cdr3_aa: CASSLELTGELFF
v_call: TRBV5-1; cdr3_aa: CASSLEAGYNSPLHF
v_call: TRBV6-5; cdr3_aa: CASSYSGGYSYNEQFF
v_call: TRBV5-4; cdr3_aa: CASSLETGGQETQYF
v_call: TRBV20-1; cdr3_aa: CSASRAYGYTF
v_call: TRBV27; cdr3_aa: CASSPTGTGAPTSRNTIYF
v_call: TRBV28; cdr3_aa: CASSLGTRTKETQYF
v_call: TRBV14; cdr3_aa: CASSLRLAGADTQYF
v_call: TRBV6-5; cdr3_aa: CASSYGGGGAGREQFF
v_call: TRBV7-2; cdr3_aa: CASSLVSGSNQPQHF
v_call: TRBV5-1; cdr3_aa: CASSLDRLTDTQYF
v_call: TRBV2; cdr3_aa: CASHPPGTQYF
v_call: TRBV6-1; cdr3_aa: CASDRAEAQYF
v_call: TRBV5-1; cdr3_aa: CASSPRLAGEGETQYF